This T cell receptor beta chain originates from a study of T cells in Graves' hyperthyroidism and ophthalmopathy. Notes on the study in general: In blood, most of the thyroid clonotypes expanded above 0.001 were also present.

From RNA transcripts, TCR beta CDR3 regions were amplified. HTBI primers were the set used in a first-round RT-PCR of the TCR CDR3. Each CDR3 protein is one row after TCRdb ran MiXCR on the multiplex PCR reads. The repertoire holds some 360,000 distinct CDR3 sequences, roughly 18% seen once, with around 16% in the top ten. Ophthalmopathy patients had Clinical Activity Score at least 3, NOSPECS grade at least 4, duration under 3 months. This clonotype was seen repeatedly, ten times or more. The antigen remains unidentified. This CDR3 contains 15 residues. V lost 0 bases, J lost 4 bases, and 13 bases lay in between. Germline values: CDR1 SGHRS, CDR2 YFSETQ.

The receptor comes from a woman in her thirties or forties with Graves' ophthalmopathy. The chain links TRBV5-1 to TRBJ1-2; D is ambiguous. The sequenced material came from blood. CDR3 sequence reads: CASSLGVDVLYGYTF. In DNA form, the CDR3 reads TGCGCCAGCAGCTTGGGGGTCGACGTCCTCTATGGCTACACCTTC. The entire variable domain, with the rest obtained from reference TRBV5-1 and TRBJ1-2, is as follows: KAGVTQTPRYLIKTRGQQVTLSCSPISGHRSVSWYQQTPGQGLQFLFEYFSETQRNKGNFPGRFSGRQFSNSRSEMNVSTLELGDSALYLCASSLGVDVLYGYTFGSGTRLTVV.